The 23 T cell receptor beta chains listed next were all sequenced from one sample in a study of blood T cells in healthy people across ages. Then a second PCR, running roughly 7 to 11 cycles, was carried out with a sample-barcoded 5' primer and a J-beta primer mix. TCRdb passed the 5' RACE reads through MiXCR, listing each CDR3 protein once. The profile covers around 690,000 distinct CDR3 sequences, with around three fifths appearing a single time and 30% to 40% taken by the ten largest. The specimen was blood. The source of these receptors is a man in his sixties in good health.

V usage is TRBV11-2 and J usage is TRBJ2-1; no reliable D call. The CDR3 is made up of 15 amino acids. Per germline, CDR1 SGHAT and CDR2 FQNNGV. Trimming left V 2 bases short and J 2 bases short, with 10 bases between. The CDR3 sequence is CASSLIGSPYNEQFF. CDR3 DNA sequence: TGTGCCAGCAGCTTAATCGGCTCCCCCTACAATGAGCAGTTCTTC.

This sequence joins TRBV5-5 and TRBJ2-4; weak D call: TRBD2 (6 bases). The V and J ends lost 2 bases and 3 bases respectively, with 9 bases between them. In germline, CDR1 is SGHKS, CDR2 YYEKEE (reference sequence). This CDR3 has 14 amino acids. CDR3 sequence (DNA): TGTGCCAGCAGCTTTATGGGGGGCAAAAACATTCAGTACTTC. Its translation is CASSFMGGKNIQYF.

CDR3: CASSVPGQGPQETQYF. The CDR3 nucleotides read TGTGCCAGCAGCGTCCCGGGACAGGGGCCCCAAGAGACCCAGTACTTC. This rearrangement joins TRBV2 to TRBJ2-5, with TRBD1 matching over 10 bases. The CDR3 spans 16 residues. V was clipped by 6 bases and J by 1 base; unmatched bases: 8. Germline lookup yields CDR1 SNHLY and CDR2 FYNNEI.

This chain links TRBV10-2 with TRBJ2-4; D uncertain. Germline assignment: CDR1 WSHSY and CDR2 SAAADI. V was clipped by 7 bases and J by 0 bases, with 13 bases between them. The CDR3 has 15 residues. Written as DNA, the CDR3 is TGCGCCAGCATCCCCGGACGCGGAGCCAAAAACATTCAGTACTTC. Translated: CASIPGRGAKNIQYF.

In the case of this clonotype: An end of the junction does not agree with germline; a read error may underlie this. CDR3 protein: CTTSGGPGLSPRSSYNEQFF. CDR3 nucleotide sequence: TGTACCACCAGTGGTGGACCGGGACTGTCCCCGCGGAGTTCCTACAATGAGCAGTTCTTC. This chain joins TRBV24-1 and TRBJ2-1, with a tentative D call TRBD2 (6 bases). The germline gives CDR1 KGHDR, CDR2 SFDVKD. This CDR3 comprises 20 residues.

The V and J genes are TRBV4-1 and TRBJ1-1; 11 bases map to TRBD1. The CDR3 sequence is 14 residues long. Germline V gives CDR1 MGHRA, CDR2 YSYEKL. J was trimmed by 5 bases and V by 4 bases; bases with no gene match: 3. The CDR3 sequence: CASSRGQGVTEAFF. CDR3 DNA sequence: TGCGCCAGCAGCCGGGGACAGGGGGTAACTGAAGCTTTCTTT.

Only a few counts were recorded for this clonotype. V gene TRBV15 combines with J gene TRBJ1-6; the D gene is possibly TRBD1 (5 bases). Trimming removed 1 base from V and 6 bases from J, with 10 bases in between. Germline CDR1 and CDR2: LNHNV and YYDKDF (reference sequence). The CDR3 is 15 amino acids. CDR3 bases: TGTGCCACCAGCAGAGGCCGGGGGGTTAATTCACCCCTCCACTTT. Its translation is CATSRGRGVNSPLHF.

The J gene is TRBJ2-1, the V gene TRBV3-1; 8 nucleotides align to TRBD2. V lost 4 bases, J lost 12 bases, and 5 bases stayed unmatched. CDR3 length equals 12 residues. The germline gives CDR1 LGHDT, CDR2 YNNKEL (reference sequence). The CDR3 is CASSLGGGRQFF. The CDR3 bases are TGTGCCAGCAGCCTTGGCGGGGGGAGGCAGTTCTTC.

The CDR3 reads CSSPWAANYGYTF. The CDR3 DNA reads TGCAGTTCCCCCTGGGCGGCTAACTATGGCTACACCTTC. The genes are TRBV20-1 and TRBJ1-2; D is ambiguous. V lost 8 bases, J lost 0 bases, and 13 bases lay in between. The CDR3 extends over 13 amino acids. Looked up from germline, CDR1 is DFQATT and CDR2 is SNEGSKA (reference sequence).

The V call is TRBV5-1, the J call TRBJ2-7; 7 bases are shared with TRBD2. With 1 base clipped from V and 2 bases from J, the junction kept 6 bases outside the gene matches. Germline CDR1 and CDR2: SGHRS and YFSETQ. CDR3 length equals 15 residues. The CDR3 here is CASSLSAGSPYEQYF. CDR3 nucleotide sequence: TGCGCCAGCAGCTTGTCAGCGGGGAGTCCCTACGAGCAGTACTTC.

CDR3 coding DNA: TGTGCCACCAGTGGCTCCCCTAGCGTAGGGGAAGACGAGCAGTACTTC. Protein: CATSGSPSVGEDEQYF. The rearrangement links TRBV24-1 to TRBJ2-7, with a weak D call TRBD2 (6 bases). This CDR3 is built from 16 residues. Trimming shortened V by 5 bases and J by 5 bases, and 21 bases separated the two germline ends. Germline CDR1 KGHDR, CDR2 SFDVKD.

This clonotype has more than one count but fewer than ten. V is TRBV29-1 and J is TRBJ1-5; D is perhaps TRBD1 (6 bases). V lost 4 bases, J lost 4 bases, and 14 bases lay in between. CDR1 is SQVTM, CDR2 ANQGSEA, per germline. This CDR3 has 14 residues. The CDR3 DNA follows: TGCAGCGTTGGCTCGGGGGCTGGGAATCAGCCCCAGCATTTT. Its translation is CSVGSGAGNQPQHF.

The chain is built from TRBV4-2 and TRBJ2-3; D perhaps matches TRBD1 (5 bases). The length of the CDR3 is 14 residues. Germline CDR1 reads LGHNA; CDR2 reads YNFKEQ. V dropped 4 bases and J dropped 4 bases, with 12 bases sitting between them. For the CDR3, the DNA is TGTGCCAGCAGCCTAGACAGCGCTGCAGATACGCAGTATTTT. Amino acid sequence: CASSLDSAADTQYF.

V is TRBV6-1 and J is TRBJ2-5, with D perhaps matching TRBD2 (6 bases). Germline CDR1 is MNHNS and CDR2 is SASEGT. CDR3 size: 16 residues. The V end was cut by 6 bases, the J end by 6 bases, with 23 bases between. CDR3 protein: CASRPNTRGGGKTQYF. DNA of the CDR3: TGTGCCAGCAGGCCCAATACTCGGGGCGGCGGGAAGACCCAGTACTTC.

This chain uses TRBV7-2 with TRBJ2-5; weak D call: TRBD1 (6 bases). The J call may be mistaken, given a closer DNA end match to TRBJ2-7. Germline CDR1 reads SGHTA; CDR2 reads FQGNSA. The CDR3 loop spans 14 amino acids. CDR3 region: CASSQDRWDHEQYF. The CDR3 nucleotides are TGTGCCAGCAGCCAAGACAGGTGGGACCACGAGCAGTACTTC.

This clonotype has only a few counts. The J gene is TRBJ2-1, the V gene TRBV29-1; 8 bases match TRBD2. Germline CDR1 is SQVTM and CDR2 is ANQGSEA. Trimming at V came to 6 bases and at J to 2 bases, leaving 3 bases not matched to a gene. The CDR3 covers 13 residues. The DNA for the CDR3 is TGCAGCGTCCGGGGGGGCGCCTACAATGAGCAGTTCTTC. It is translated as CSVRGGAYNEQFF.

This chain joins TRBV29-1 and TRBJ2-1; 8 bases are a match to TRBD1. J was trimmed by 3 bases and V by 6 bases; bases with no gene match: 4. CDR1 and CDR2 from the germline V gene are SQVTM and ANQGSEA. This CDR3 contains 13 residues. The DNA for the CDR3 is TGCAGCGTCGAGGGACAGGTCTACAATGAGCAGTTCTTC. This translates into CSVEGQVYNEQFF.

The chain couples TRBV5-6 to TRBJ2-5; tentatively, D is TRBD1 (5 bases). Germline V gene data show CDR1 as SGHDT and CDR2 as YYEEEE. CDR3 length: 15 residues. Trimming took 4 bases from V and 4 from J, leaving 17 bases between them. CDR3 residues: CASSPYRTPGETQYF. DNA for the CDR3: TGTGCCAGCAGCCCATACAGGACACCAGGAGAGACCCAGTACTTC.

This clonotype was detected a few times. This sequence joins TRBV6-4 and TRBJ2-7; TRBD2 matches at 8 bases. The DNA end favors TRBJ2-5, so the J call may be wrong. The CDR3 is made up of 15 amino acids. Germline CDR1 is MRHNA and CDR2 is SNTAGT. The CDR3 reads CASSEQRGSIETQYF. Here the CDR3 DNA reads TGTGCCAGCAGTGAACAGCGGGGGTCAATAGAGACCCAGTACTTC.

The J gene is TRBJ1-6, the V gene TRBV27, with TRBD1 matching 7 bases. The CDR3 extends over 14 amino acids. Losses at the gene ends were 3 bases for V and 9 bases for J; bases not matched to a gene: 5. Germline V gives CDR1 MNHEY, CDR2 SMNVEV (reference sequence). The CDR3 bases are TGTGCCAGCAGTTTGAGGGGGCTGGGTTCACCCCTCCACTTT. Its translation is CASSLRGLGSPLHF.

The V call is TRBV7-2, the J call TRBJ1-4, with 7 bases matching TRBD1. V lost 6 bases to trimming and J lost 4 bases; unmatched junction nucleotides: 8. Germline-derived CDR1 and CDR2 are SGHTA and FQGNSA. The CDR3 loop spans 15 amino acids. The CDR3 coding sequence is TGTGCCAGCAGAACGCCAGGGGGGGGTAATGAAAAACTGTTTTTT. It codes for CASRTPGGGNEKLFF.

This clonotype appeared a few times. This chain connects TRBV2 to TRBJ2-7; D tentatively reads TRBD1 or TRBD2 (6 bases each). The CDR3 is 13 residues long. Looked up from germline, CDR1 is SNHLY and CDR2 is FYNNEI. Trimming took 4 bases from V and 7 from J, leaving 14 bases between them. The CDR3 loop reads CASSGGASREQYF. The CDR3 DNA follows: TGTGCCAGCAGTGGGGGGGCTTCGCGGGAGCAGTACTTC.

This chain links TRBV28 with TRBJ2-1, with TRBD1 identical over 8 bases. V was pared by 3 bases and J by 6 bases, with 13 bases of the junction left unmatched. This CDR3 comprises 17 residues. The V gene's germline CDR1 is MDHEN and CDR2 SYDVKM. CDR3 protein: CASSFPGQGEGGNEQFF. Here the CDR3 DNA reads TGTGCCAGCAGTTTTCCCGGACAGGGAGAAGGGGGCAATGAGCAGTTCTTC. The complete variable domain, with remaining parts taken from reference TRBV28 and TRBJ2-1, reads DVKVTQSSRYLVKRTGEKVFLECVQDMDHENMFWYRQDPGLGLRLIYFSYDVKMKEKGDIPEGYSVSREKKERFSLILESASTNQTSMYLCASSFPGQGEGGNEQFFGPGTRLTVL.